The sample holds a few counts of the clone carrying this T cell receptor beta chain. Its antigen is not identified. Every isolated RNA sample was fully reverse transcribed, so sequencing captured expressed TCRB transcripts. Profiling relied on immunoSEQ multiplex PCR, and the TCRdb table lists in-frame clones only, not all of them. The sample lists roughly 340,000 clones; around an eighth were seen once. This entry is derived from a study of beta chain features in type 1 diabetes. Study summary: Age, gender, cell numbers and subset yield matched between patients and controls. The study, taken as a whole, reports: Shortening that was moderate but significant affected the TCRB CDR3s of Type 1 diabetes patients in all four CD4+ subsets.

V was clipped by 5 bases and J by 1 base, with 8 bases between them. CDR3 length equals 13 residues. Germline V gene sequence: CDR1 PRHDT, CDR2 FYEKMQ (reference sequence). The clonotype originates from a young woman with type 1 diabetes. The source material was naive CD4+ T cells from blood. The chain has TRBV13 and TRBJ2-5; D gene uncertain. This CDR3 reads CASSTGTQETQYF. The CDR3 nucleotides are TGTGCCAGCAGCACGGGTACCCAAGAGACCCAGTACTTC.